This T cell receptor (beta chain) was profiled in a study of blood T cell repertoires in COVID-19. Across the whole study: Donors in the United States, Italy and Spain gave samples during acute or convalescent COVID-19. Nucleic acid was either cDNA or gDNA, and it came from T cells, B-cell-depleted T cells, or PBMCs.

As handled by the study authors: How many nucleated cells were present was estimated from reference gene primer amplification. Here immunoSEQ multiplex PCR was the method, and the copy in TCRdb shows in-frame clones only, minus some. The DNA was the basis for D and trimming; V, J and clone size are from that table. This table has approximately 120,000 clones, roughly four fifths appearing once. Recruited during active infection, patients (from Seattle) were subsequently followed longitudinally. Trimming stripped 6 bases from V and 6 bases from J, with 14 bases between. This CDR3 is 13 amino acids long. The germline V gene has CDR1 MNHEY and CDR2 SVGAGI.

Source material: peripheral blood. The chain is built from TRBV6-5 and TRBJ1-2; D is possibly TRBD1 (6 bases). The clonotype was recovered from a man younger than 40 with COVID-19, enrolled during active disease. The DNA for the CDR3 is TGTGCCAGCAGACGCAGGGCAGGGGATGGCTACACCTTC. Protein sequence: CASRRRAGDGYTF.